This T cell receptor beta chain appears in the sequencing data of a study of identical twins (TCRdb year 2016). In terms of the full investigation: The study deep-sequenced TCR alpha and beta repertoires from monozygotic twins, unrelated adults of various ages and cord blood to test whether fetal clonotypes persist. To rule out contamination, replicate twin experiments were performed at different times with different library preparation protocols. Beyond this particular receptor, the publication reports: Compared with coincidental sharing between unrelated individuals, an excess of low generation-probability sequences was observed among out-of-frame TCR alpha sequences shared between twins. Recombination models systematically underestimated out-of-frame TCR alpha sharing in monozygotic twins but agreed with sharing between unrelated individuals. In beta out-of-frame sequences, excess twin sharing was weaker, because having fewer shared sequences lowered the signal-to-noise ratio. Because the same donors could not be followed over many years, conclusions were based on cross-sectional statistical analysis. Zero-insertion analyses could be partly confounded by invariant T cells such as MAIT and iNKT, although diverse VJ usage argued against such confounding for most clonotypes. Fewer insertions were carried by abundant cord blood beta clonotypes; a weaker similar trend was observed in young adult naive repertoires, while no such trend was observed in memory repertoires.

This clonotype was observed a handful of times. The antigen it binds to is not known. No much larger clonotype is one base removed from it; base qualities were not supplied. The library was produced with 5' RACE. Instrument on record: Illumina HiSeq 2000. A universal primer binding site was introduced by template switching, and a unique molecular identifier was present in the final cDNA, enabling accurate counting of TCR cDNA molecules. Specific primers in the conserved constant-segment region were used to synthesize first-strand cDNA for the TCR alpha and beta chains. To control for contamination, every cDNA library carried two barcodes: a SMART-Mk sample barcode plus Illumina barcodes. TruSeq adapter sequences along with Illumina sample barcodes were introduced in two successive PCR steps. The Illumina HiSeq platform was used with custom primers to sequence TCR alpha and beta cDNA libraries. As for the authors' bioinformatics: MiGEC was used to process raw reads and extract unique molecular identifiers, and MiXCR was used to find CDR3 positions. For each individual, recombination models were inferred using an EM algorithm with the repgenHMM and IGoR tools. Shared clonotypes were analyzed with the tcR package in R, and sharing was normalized by the product of cloneset sizes. To study raw recombination free of thymic and clonal selection effects, out-of-frame nonproductive sequences were analyzed. The public reads were quality trimmed at Q25 with fastp and then assembled into clones with MiXCR by TCRdb, keeping productive beta chains. Records with the same CDR3 protein are collapsed into one entry carrying the most frequent genes and DNA. Clone size and V and J calls follow TCRdb, not the original study. Within this sample are fewer than 550,000 distinct CDR3 sequences, with approximately 16% of them counted one time only. Around 0.4% of the sample rests with the top ten.

Only healthy Caucasian donors were included. Three pairs of female monozygotic twins, all aged about 18 to 30 years, were included in the twin cohort. CD4+ and CD8+ T cell populations were isolated with positive isolation kits from Invitrogen. The CDR3 measures 13 amino acids from cysteine to phenylalanine. Only the CDR3 DNA is retained, 39 bases long and in frame from the first base. In the germline V gene, CDR1 corresponds to SQVTM and CDR2 to ANQGSEA. Germline trimming amounts to 6 bases on V and 4 bases on J, with 4 as the count of junction bases outside the gene matches. This sample was shared with a second study, whose subject was yellow fever vaccine responses in identical twins. As that second study puts it: The T cell response to vaccination in identical twins was reported by the authors to appear partly convergent and partly personalized. Focusing on identical twins, the study followed the T cell clones that responded to the vaccine, and did so with precision.

The receptor was derived from a woman under 30 in good health. The chain is assembled from TRBV29-1 and TRBJ2-3; 10 central nucleotides agree with TRBD2. The sequencing sample was made of CD4+ T cells sorted from blood. This receptor has the CDR3 CSVRTSGPDTQYF. The sequenced DNA is TGCAGCGTCAGGACTAGCGGACCAGATACGCAGTATTTT.